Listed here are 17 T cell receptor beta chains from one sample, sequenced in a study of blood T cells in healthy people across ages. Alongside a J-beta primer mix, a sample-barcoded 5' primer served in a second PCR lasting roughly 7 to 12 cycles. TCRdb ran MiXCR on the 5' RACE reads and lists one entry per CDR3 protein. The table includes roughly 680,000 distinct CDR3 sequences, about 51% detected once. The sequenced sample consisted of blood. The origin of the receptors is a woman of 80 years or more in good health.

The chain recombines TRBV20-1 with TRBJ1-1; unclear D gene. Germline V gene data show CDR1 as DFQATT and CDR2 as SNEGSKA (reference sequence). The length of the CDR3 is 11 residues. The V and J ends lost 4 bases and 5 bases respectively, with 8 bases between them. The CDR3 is CSATINTEAFF. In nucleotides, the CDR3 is TGCAGTGCTACCATAAATACTGAAGCTTTCTTT.

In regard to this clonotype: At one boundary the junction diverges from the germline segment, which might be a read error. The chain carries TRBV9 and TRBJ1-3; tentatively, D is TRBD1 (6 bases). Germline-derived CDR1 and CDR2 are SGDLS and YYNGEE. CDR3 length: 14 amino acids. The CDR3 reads CAISRDTTGNTIYF. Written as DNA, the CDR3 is TGTGCCATCAGCCGGGACACGACAGGAAACACCATATATTTT. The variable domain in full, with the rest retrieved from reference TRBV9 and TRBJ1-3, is DSGVTQTPKHLITATGQRVTLRCSPRSGDLSVYWYQQSLDQGLQFLIQYYNGEERAKGNILERFSAQQFPDLHSELNLSSLELGDSALYFCAISRDTTGNTIYFGEGSWLTVV.

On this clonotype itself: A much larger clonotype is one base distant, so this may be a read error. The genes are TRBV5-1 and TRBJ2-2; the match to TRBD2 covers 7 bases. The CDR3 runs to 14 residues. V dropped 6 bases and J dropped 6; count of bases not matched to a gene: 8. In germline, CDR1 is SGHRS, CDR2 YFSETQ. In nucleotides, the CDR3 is TGCGCCAGCATCCGGGAGGTGGACGCCGGGGAGCTGTTTTTT. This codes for CASIREVDAGELFF.

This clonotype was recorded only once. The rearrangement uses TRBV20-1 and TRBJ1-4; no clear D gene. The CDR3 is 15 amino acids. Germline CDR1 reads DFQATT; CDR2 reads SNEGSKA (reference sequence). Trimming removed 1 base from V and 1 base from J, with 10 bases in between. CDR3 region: CSARAFRGTNEKLFF. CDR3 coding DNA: TGCAGTGCTAGAGCGTTCCGGGGAACTAATGAAAAACTGTTTTTT.

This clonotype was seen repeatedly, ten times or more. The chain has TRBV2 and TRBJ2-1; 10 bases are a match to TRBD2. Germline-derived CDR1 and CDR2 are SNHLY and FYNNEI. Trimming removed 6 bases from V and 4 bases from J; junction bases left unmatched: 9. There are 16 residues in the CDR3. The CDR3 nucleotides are TGTGCCAGCAGCGAATTGACTAGCGGGCGGTACAATGAGCAGTTCTTC. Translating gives CASSELTSGRYNEQFF.

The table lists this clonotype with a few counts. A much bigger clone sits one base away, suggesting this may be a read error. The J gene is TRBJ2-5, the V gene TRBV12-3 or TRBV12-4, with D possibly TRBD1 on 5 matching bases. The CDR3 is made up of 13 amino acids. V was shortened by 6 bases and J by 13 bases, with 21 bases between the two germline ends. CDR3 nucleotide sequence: TGTGCCAGCAGGATACAAGGGGATCCGTCCTTGTACTTC. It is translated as CASRIQGDPSLYF.

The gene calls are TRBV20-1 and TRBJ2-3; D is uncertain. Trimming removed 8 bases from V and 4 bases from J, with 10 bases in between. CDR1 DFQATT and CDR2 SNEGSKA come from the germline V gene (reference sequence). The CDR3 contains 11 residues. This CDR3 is CSTSPSDTQYF. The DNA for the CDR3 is TGCAGTACCTCTCCTTCAGATACGCAGTATTTT.

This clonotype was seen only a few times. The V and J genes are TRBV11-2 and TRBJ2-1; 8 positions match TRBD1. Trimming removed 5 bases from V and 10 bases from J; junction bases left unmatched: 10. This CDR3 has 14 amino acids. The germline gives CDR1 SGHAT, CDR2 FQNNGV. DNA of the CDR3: TGTGCCAGCAGCACGACAGGGGTTTGGGGGGAGCAGTTCTTC. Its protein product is CASSTTGVWGEQFF.

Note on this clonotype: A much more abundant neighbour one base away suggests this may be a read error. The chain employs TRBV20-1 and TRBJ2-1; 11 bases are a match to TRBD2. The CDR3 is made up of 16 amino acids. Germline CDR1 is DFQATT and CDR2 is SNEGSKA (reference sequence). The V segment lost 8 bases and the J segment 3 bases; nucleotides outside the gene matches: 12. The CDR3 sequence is CSPQRQTSGIYNEQFF. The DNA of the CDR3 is TGCAGTCCCCAACGACAGACTAGCGGGATCTACAATGAGCAGTTCTTC.

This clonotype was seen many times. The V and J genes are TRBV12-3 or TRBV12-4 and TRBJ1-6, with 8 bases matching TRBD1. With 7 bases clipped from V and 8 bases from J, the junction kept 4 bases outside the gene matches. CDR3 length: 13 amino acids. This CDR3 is CASTRDRYSPLHF. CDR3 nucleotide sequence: TGTGCCAGCACCCGGGACAGGTATTCACCCCTCCACTTT.

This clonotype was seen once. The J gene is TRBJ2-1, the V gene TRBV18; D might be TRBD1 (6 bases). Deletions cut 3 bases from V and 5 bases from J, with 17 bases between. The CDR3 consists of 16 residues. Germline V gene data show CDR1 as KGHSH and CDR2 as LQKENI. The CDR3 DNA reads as TGTGCCAGCTCACCGCCGGACAGAACTCAAGACAATGAGCAGTTCTTC. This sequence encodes CASSPPDRTQDNEQFF.

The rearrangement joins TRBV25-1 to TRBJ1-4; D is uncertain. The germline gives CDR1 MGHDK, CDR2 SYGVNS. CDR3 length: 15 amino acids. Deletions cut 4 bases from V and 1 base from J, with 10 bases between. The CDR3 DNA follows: TGTGCCAGCAGTGCCGAACAGTTAACTAATGAAAAACTGTTTTTT. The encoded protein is CASSAEQLTNEKLFF.

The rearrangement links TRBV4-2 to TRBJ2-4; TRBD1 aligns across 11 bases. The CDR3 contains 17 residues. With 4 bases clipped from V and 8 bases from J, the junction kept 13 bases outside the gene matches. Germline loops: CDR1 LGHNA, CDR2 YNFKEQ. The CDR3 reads CASSLGRTGGTRDIQYF. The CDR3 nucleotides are TGTGCCAGCAGCCTGGGCCGGACAGGGGGCACGAGGGACATTCAGTACTTC.

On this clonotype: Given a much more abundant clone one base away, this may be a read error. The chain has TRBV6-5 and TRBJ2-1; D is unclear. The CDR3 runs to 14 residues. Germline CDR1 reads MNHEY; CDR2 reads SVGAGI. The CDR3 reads CASSYSAIRNEQSF. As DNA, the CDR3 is TGTGCCAGCAGTTACTCTGCGATTAGGAATGAGCAGTCCTTC.

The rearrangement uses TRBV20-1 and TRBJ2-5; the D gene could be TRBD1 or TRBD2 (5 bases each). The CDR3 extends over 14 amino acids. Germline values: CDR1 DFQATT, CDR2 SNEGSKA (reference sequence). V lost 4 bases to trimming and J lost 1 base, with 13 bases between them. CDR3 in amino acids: CSAIVGAVQETQYF. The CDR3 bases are TGCAGTGCTATAGTCGGGGCAGTCCAAGAGACCCAGTACTTC.

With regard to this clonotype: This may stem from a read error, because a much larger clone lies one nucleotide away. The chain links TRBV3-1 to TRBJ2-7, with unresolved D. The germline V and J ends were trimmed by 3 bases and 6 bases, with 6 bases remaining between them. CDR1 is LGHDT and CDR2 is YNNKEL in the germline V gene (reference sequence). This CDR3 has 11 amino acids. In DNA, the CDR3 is TGTGCCAGCAGCCACGCCTGCGAGCAGTACTTC. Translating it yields CASSHACEQYF.

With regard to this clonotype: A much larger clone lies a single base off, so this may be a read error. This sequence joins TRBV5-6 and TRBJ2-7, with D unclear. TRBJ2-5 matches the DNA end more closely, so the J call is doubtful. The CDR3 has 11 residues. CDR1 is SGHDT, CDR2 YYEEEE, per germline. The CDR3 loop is CAGSTTETQYF. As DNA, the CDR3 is TGTGCCGGCAGCACTACAGAGACCCAGTACTTC.